These T cell receptor beta chains were read from a single sample in a study of blood T cell repertoires in COVID-19. TCRdb keeps only in-frame clones here, not all; method: immunoSEQ multiplex PCR. This sample yields approximately 150,000 clones, of which approximately 91% are seen a single time; 1.5% to 2% belongs to the top ten. Material for sequencing was peripheral blood. The receptors derive from a man in his 70s with acute or convalescent COVID-19. Both conserved end residues are part of each CDR3. A D gene is named only where the DNA matches it firmly. Some rows mark clone size as missing; the rest say once, few, many or name a class of expanded clone.

j_gene,abundance,d_gene,v_gene,CDR3aa,CDR3nt
TRBJ2-1,NA,TRBD2,TRBV4-2,CASGRLAGDNEQFF,TGTGCCAGCGGGAGACTAGCGGGGGACAATGAGCAGTTCTTC
TRBJ1-5,NA,NA,TRBV6-1,CASTPYGSNQPQHF,TGTGCCAGCACCCCCTATGGTAGCAATCAGCCCCAGCATTTT
TRBJ1-6,NA,NA,TRBV10-1,CASSGQFEGSRENSPLHF,TGCGCCAGCAGTGGGCAATTCGAGGGCTCTAGGGAGAATTCACCCCTCCACTTT
TRBJ1-6,NA,NA,TRBV24-1,CATSENQENSPLHF,TGTGCCACCAGTGAAAATCAAGAGAATTCACCCCTCCACTTT
TRBJ2-5,NA,NA,TRBV10-2,CASTDTPAGTQYF,TGCGCCAGCACCGACACTCCAGCAGGGACCCAGTACTTC
TRBJ2-7,NA,NA,TRBV18,CASSPSAGPYEQYF,TGTGCCAGCTCACCATCGGCAGGGCCCTACGAGCAGTACTTC
TRBJ1-2,NA,NA,TRBV27,CASSSGGGWGNYGYTF,TGTGCCAGCAGTTCTGGGGGGGGATGGGGAAACTATGGCTACACCTTC
TRBJ1-1,NA,NA,TRBV27,CASMGGSRPATEAFF,TGTGCCAGCATGGGAGGGTCGCGGCCGGCAACTGAAGCTTTCTTT
TRBJ1-1,few,NA,TRBV5-5,CASSYAGQKNTEAFF,TGTGCCAGCAGTTACGCCGGACAGAAGAACACTGAAGCTTTCTTT
TRBJ1-1,few,NA,TRBV5-1,CASSFQGNEAFF,TGCGCCAGCAGCTTCCAGGGGAATGAAGCTTTCTTT
TRBJ1-2,NA,NA,TRBV7-9,CASSLVQGKVNDGYTF,TGTGCCAGCAGCTTAGTCCAGGGCAAGGTGAACGATGGCTACACCTTC
TRBJ2-2,NA,TRBD2,TRBV7-2,CASSLTSGNTGELFF,TGTGCCAGCAGCTTAACTAGCGGCAACACCGGGGAGCTGTTTTTT
TRBJ1-2,NA,TRBD1,TRBV7-9,CASSNTGTGAVYGYTF,TGTGCCAGCAGCAACACCGGGACAGGGGCGGTCTATGGCTACACCTTC
TRBJ2-4,once,TRBD2,TRBV6-5,CASSYGTRGGIQYF,TGTGCCAGCAGTTACGGGACTCGCGGGGGGATTCAGTACTTC
TRBJ2-7,NA,NA,TRBV6-5,CASSWGPNPYEQYF,TGTGCCAGCAGTTGGGGCCCAAACCCCTACGAGCAGTACTTC
TRBJ1-2,NA,NA,TRBV29-1,CSVDGGLRWGGYTF,TGCAGCGTTGATGGGGGACTCCGATGGGGAGGCTACACCTTC